This T cell receptor (beta chain) comes out of a study of T-cell reconstitution after alpha-beta-depleted transplantation in children. General study points: A year had passed since transplant, and T-cell counts and diversity by then came mostly from newly produced T cells. Some patients' high day-60 TCRbeta diversity was attributed to recipient cells surviving conditioning.

There are many counts of this clonotype. The antigen is not known. CDR1 and CDR2 (germline): SSHAT, FNYEAQ (reference sequence). With V trimmed by 5 bases and J by 3 bases, 12 bases remained unmatched. This CDR3 has 17 amino acids. The authors prepared the TCRbeta library with unique molecular identifiers. TCRdb fed the PCR reads into MiXCR, producing one record per CDR3 protein. The sample holds about 1,000,000 distinct CDR3 sequences, about 31% seen once. The chain links TRBV7-7 to TRBJ2-3; 9 nucleotides match TRBD1. This sequence originates from a boy younger than two who had a stem cell transplant for SCID, so the T cells may come from the graft donor. The specimen was PBMCs, mostly from graft donor cells, collected 360 days after TCRalphabeta/CD19-depleted stem cell transplant. The CDR3 protein is CASSPQSGQGGTDTQYF. DNA for the CDR3: TGTGCCAGCAGCCCCCAATCGGGACAGGGAGGGACAGATACGCAGTATTTT.